This is a list of T cell receptor beta chains from one sample in a study of OX40 agonist ivuxolimab in advanced cancers. Assay: immunoSEQ multiplex PCR; the TCRdb copy retains only in-frame clones and omits some. This sample yields around 79,000 clones, of which 85% to 90% are seen a single time; 0.75% to 0.85% belongs to the top ten. Specimen: CD4+ or CD8+ T cells sorted from blood, collected in a trial of the OX40 agonist ivuxolimab. The receptors derive from an adult with an advanced solid tumor such as melanoma, head and neck, liver or kidney cancer. Each CDR3 is given with its conserved first and last residue. D genes are given only for firm matches. Expanded clones are given a class, and other clones once, few, many or no size at all.

V,J,size,D,DNA,CDR3
TRBV7-9,TRBJ2-5,.,.,TGTGCCAGCAGCTTAGTAGCGCGGGAGACCCAGTACTTC,CASSLVARETQYF
TRBV5-4,TRBJ1-6,.,.,TGTGCCAGCAGGCTGGGAGGGACAATCGGTTCACCCCTCCACTTT,CASRLGGTIGSPLHF
TRBV27,TRBJ1-6,.,TRBD1,TGTGCCAGCAGTTTCACCTCCGGGACAGGGAGTTCACCCCTCCACTTT,CASSFTSGTGSSPLHF
TRBV2,TRBJ2-4,.,TRBD1,TGTGCCAGCAGTGAGGGACAGGGTGGCAAAAACATTCAGTACTTC,CASSEGQGGKNIQYF
TRBV18,TRBJ1-1,few,TRBD1,TGTGCCAGCTCACCAAGACAGGGAGACACTGAAGCTTTCTTT,CASSPRQGDTEAFF
TRBV9,TRBJ2-2,.,TRBD1,TGTGCCAGCAGCCCTCGGACAGGGATGAACACCGGGGAGCTGTTTTTT,CASSPRTGMNTGELFF
TRBV6-6,TRBJ1-2,.,.,TGTGCCAGCAACAATGCGATTCTCTATGGCTACACCTTC,CASNNAILYGYTF
TRBV28,TRBJ2-2,.,.,TGTGCCAGCAGTTTGGACCCGGGCGGGGAGCTGTTTTTT,CASSLDPGGELFF
TRBV19,TRBJ1-1,.,.,TGTGCCAGTAGTACAGCCGGCCTATTGCTGGGGGACACTGAAGCTTTCTTT,CASSTAGLLLGDTEAFF
TRBV7-9,TRBJ1-4,.,TRBD1,TGTGCCAGCAGCTCCACAGGGGGCCTTGAAAAACTGTTTTTT,CASSSTGGLEKLFF
TRBV19,TRBJ2-7,.,TRBD1,TGTGCCAGTAGTAGGACCGGGACAGGGTTGGACTCCTACGAGCAGTACTTC,CASSRTGTGLDSYEQYF
TRBV7-9,TRBJ2-7,many,TRBD2,TGTGCCAGCAGCCCCGCGGGACTAGCGGGAGTCGAGCAGTACTTC,CASSPAGLAGVEQYF
TRBV7-3,TRBJ1-1,.,TRBD1,TGTGCCAGCAGCCTAGGACAGGGGAACACTGAAGCTTTCTTT,CASSLGQGNTEAFF
TRBV19,TRBJ2-5,.,.,TGTGCCAGTAGTATAGATCTCCCCGGGACTCAAGGGGGGACCCAGTACTTC,CASSIDLPGTQGGTQYF